A single T cell receptor (beta chain) is shown here with its context. There are a few counts of this clonotype. Its cognate antigen has yet to be identified. No qualities accompany the bases; no much larger clone lies one base away. These data originate in a study of T cells after yellow fever vaccination (dated 2019 in TCRdb). Background for the entire study: The SMART-Seq v4 Ultra Low Input RNA kit was used to prepare libraries from fractions with low cell numbers. The cohort comprised two healthy male donors, one aged 18 to 30 and one aged 30 to 40 years. Blood was collected at multiple timepoints before and after primary and secondary immunization, and bulk PBMC replicates and cell subsets were isolated. To follow T-cell clones before and after primary and booster YFV17D yellow fever vaccination, bulk TCR alpha and beta repertoires were sequenced over time.

Study-wide conclusions, independent of this receptor: Most clones expanded after primary vaccination (around 96% of CD4 and 88% of CD8) were re-detected after the booster, suggesting that broad memory maintenance occurred. Because abundant contaminating clonotypes from the bulk population could be contained in FACS-sorted repertoires, computational filtering was required. Compared with the primary T-cell response, the secondary T-cell response was weaker but faster, peaking on day 5 rather than day 15. A small fraction of clonotypes appeared in both the CD4 and CD8 compartments, likely as a result of convergent recombination. The study included only a couple of donors, which limits how far the findings can be generalized.

TCR cDNA was synthesized by 5'RACE template switching, through which a universal primer site and unique molecular identifiers were introduced. Priming for cDNA synthesis came from both the TCR alpha and TCR beta constant segments. Library amplification used two PCR steps, and the second PCR step added sample barcodes and sequencing adapters. Sequencing of libraries was performed on Illumina HiSeq 2500 (2x100 bp) or NovaSeq (2x150 bp). The study's own analysis went as follows. Demultiplexing of reads and collapsing into UMI consensus sequences were performed with MIGEC, and V(D)J alignment was carried out with MiXCR. Using edgeR on replicate PBMC samples, clonotypes were called vaccine-responding if FDR was below 0.01 and the log2 fold change was above 5 up to day 15. CD4 or CD8 identity was assigned to each bulk clonotype according to whether the clonotype was present at higher abundance in the sequenced CD4 repertoire or the sequenced CD8 repertoire. In-frame beta chains were kept once TCRdb had trimmed the public reads at Q25 with fastp and called clones with MiXCR. Duplicate CDR3 protein sequences are folded into a single record with the most common DNA and genes. Clone size and V and J calls follow TCRdb, not the original study. This sample is represented by approximately 260,000 distinct CDR3 sequences; 10% to 15% of them were singletons. The top ten constitute roughly 0.5% of the sample.

This sample's treatment or condition label indicates: live attenuated yellow fever vaccine strain. PBMCs were isolated from peripheral blood using a standard Ficoll-Paque protocol. CD4 and CD8 T-cell fractions were isolated with Dynabeads CD4 and CD8 positive selection kits. RNA was extracted with TriZol from bulk PBMCs, CD4 and CD8 fractions, and dextramer-positive and dextramer-negative fractions. In the germline V gene, CDR1 corresponds to SGHDT and CDR2 to YYEEEE. Inclusive of the bounding cysteine and phenylalanine, the CDR3 is 15 residues long. CDR3 DNA is the only sequence kept; it has 45 bases, read in frame from the first base. The germline V end is reduced by 1 base and the J end by 8 bases; junction bases left unmatched: 7.

This receptor was taken from a man aged 25-45 years who received the YFV17D yellow fever vaccine. The sequenced sample was CD4+ T cells sorted from PBMCs, obtained 45 days after the yellow fever booster vaccination. The chain uses TRBV5-6 and TRBJ2-1, and 9 junction bases match TRBD2. The sequenced DNA is TGTGCCAGCAGCTTGTCTAGCGGGGCGGTCCATGAGCAGTTCTTC. The resulting protein is CASSLSSGAVHEQFF.